Listed below are T cell receptor beta chains from one sample, sequenced in a study of blood T cell repertoires in COVID-19. The protocol was immunoSEQ multiplex PCR, while the TCRdb copy is restricted to in-frame clones and leaves out a portion. The sample records under 250,000 clones, roughly 90% being singletons. Sequenced material: peripheral blood. The source of these receptors is a man in his 60s who had recovered from COVID-19. CDR3s include the opening cysteine and the closing phenylalanine or tryptophan. A D gene is named only where the DNA matches it firmly. The size field is filled for only some rows; it gives once, few, many or a size class.

V gene: TRBV10-3; J gene: TRBJ2-1; D gene: TRBD1; clone size: few; CDR3 DNA: TGTGCCATCAGTGGTGGGACAGGGGGCATCTATGAGCAGTTCTTC; CDR3 protein: CAISGGTGGIYEQFF
V gene: TRBV7-3; J gene: TRBJ2-1; D gene: TRBD2; clone size: NA; CDR3 DNA: TGTGCCAGCAGCAACACCGGGACTAGTAGGTACAATGAGCAGTTCTTC; CDR3 protein: CASSNTGTSRYNEQFF
V gene: TRBV4-1; J gene: TRBJ2-3; D gene: NA; clone size: NA; CDR3 DNA: TGCGCCAGCAGCCCCCGTGGTATCACGGGGAGCCCAGATACGCAGTATTTT; CDR3 protein: CASSPRGITGSPDTQYF
V gene: TRBV5-1; J gene: TRBJ2-1; D gene: TRBD1; clone size: NA; CDR3 DNA: TGCGCCAGCAGCTCGACCGGGACAGGGACCCACAATGAGCAGTTCTTC; CDR3 protein: CASSSTGTGTHNEQFF
V gene: TRBV2; J gene: TRBJ1-6; D gene: TRBD1; clone size: NA; CDR3 DNA: TGTGCCAGCAGTGAACGTCGGCAGGGGGATTCACCCCTCCACTTT; CDR3 protein: CASSERRQGDSPLHF
V gene: TRBV6-5; J gene: TRBJ2-1; D gene: TRBD2; clone size: once; CDR3 DNA: TGTGCCAGCAGTTACCGCGGGAGGTCTGCCCGCGAGCAGTTCTTC; CDR3 protein: CASSYRGRSAREQFF
V gene: TRBV19; J gene: TRBJ2-5; D gene: TRBD2; clone size: NA; CDR3 DNA: TGTGCCAGTAGTCCCACCTTGGCGGGAGGGCGGGAGACCCAGTACTTC; CDR3 protein: CASSPTLAGGRETQYF
V gene: TRBV19; J gene: TRBJ1-1; D gene: NA; clone size: NA; CDR3 DNA: TGTGCCAGTAGTAGCCGTCTACGAGTACCTTTCTTT; CDR3 protein: CASSSRLRVPFF
V gene: TRBV28; J gene: TRBJ2-1; D gene: NA; clone size: NA; CDR3 DNA: TGTGCCAGCAGTTTACCGGGAGCAGCCTACAATGAGCAGTTCTTC; CDR3 protein: CASSLPGAAYNEQFF
V gene: TRBV5-4; J gene: TRBJ2-2; D gene: TRBD2; clone size: NA; CDR3 DNA: TGTGCCAGCAGCCCGTGGACTAGCGGGATCGGAACCGGGGAGCTGTTTTTT; CDR3 protein: CASSPWTSGIGTGELFF
V gene: TRBV3-1/TRBV3-2; J gene: TRBJ1-1; D gene: NA; clone size: NA; CDR3 DNA: TGTGCCAGCAGCGAACTAGGGAGGGGGACTGAAGCTTTCTTT; CDR3 protein: CASSELGRGTEAFF
V gene: TRBV30; J gene: TRBJ2-3; D gene: NA; clone size: NA; CDR3 DNA: TGTGCCTGGAGTGTACTAACCCGGGATCGCGATACGCAGTATTTT; CDR3 protein: CAWSVLTRDRDTQYF
V gene: TRBV7-9; J gene: TRBJ2-7; D gene: TRBD2; clone size: NA; CDR3 DNA: TGTGCCAGCAGCCCGAACAAAGGACTAGCGGGAACCCCCTACGAGCAGTACTTC; CDR3 protein: CASSPNKGLAGTPYEQYF
V gene: TRBV19; J gene: TRBJ1-2; D gene: NA; clone size: NA; CDR3 DNA: TGTGCCAGTAGTATAGCCAGGGTGGAAGGCTACACCTTC; CDR3 protein: CASSIARVEGYTF
V gene: TRBV4-2; J gene: TRBJ2-1; D gene: TRBD1; clone size: NA; CDR3 DNA: TGTGCCAGCAGCCAACAATGGGACAGGGGATGGAGTGAGCAGTTCTTC; CDR3 protein: CASSQQWDRGWSEQFF
V gene: TRBV19; J gene: TRBJ1-3; D gene: TRBD1; clone size: NA; CDR3 DNA: TGTGCCAGTATTACCGGGACAGGGCATGGAAACACCATATATTTT; CDR3 protein: CASITGTGHGNTIYF
V gene: TRBV9; J gene: TRBJ1-1; D gene: NA; clone size: NA; CDR3 DNA: TGTGCCAGCAGCGTAGGTATGAACACTGAAGCTTTCTTT; CDR3 protein: CASSVGMNTEAFF
V gene: TRBV5-1; J gene: TRBJ1-6; D gene: NA; clone size: NA; CDR3 DNA: TGCGCCAGCACCTCGGAGGTCCAGGGGAGTGCACCCCTCCACTTT; CDR3 protein: CASTSEVQGSAPLHF
V gene: TRBV2; J gene: TRBJ1-1; D gene: NA; clone size: NA; CDR3 DNA: TGTGCCAGCAGTGAAGCCCACAAAGCTGAAGCTTTCTTT; CDR3 protein: CASSEAHKAEAFF
V gene: TRBV11-2; J gene: TRBJ2-1; D gene: NA; clone size: NA; CDR3 DNA: TGTGCCAGCAGCTTTAGCGGCACTCCCGTTAATGAGCAGTTCTTC; CDR3 protein: CASSFSGTPVNEQFF
V gene: TRBV7-9; J gene: TRBJ1-5; D gene: NA; clone size: NA; CDR3 DNA: TGTGCCAGCAGCGGGGACACCTTTAGCAATCAGCCCCAGCATTTT; CDR3 protein: CASSGDTFSNQPQHF
V gene: TRBV18; J gene: TRBJ1-5; D gene: TRBD1; clone size: NA; CDR3 DNA: TGTGCCAGCTCACCACAAGCTACAGGGGCAGGTCAGCCCCAGCATTTT; CDR3 protein: CASSPQATGAGQPQHF
V gene: TRBV4-3; J gene: TRBJ2-3; D gene: NA; clone size: NA; CDR3 DNA: TGCGCCAGCAGCCCGACAGGTAACGAAGATACGCAGTATTTT; CDR3 protein: CASSPTGNEDTQYF
V gene: TRBV6-2/TRBV6-3; J gene: TRBJ1-2; D gene: NA; clone size: few; CDR3 DNA: TGTGCCAGCAGTTGGGACTGGGGGAACTATGGCTACACCTTC; CDR3 protein: CASSWDWGNYGYTF
V gene: TRBV6-1; J gene: TRBJ1-1; D gene: TRBD1; clone size: NA; CDR3 DNA: TGTGCCAGCAGTGAAGTGAAGGGGGCAGGCACTGAAGCTTTCTTT; CDR3 protein: CASSEVKGAGTEAFF
V gene: TRBV19; J gene: TRBJ1-5; D gene: NA; clone size: NA; CDR3 DNA: TGTGCCAGCCACCGAGAGAGGGATCAGCCCCAGCATTTT; CDR3 protein: CASHRERDQPQHF
V gene: TRBV27; J gene: TRBJ2-3; D gene: NA; clone size: NA; CDR3 DNA: TGTGCCAGCAGGTTCGCAGATACGCAGTATTTT; CDR3 protein: CASRFADTQYF
V gene: TRBV7-9; J gene: TRBJ2-2; D gene: NA; clone size: few; CDR3 DNA: TGTGCCAGCAGCCCCGGTGGGTCGGGTGCCGGGGAGCTGTTTTTT; CDR3 protein: CASSPGGSGAGELFF
V gene: TRBV5-4; J gene: TRBJ1-1; D gene: NA; clone size: NA; CDR3 DNA: TGTGCCAGCAGCTTAACAGGGACCTTGAACACTGAAGCTTTCTTT; CDR3 protein: CASSLTGTLNTEAFF
V gene: TRBV30; J gene: TRBJ2-1; D gene: TRBD1; clone size: NA; CDR3 DNA: TGTGCCTGGAGTATAGGGGGCGCGTTCAATGAGCAGTTCTTC; CDR3 protein: CAWSIGGAFNEQFF
V gene: TRBV4-1; J gene: TRBJ1-6; D gene: TRBD1; clone size: once; CDR3 DNA: TGCGCCAGCAGCCAAGAGGGGACAGGGAACTCACCCCTCCACTTT; CDR3 protein: CASSQEGTGNSPLHF
V gene: TRBV7-8; J gene: TRBJ2-7; D gene: NA; clone size: NA; CDR3 DNA: TGTGCCAGCAGCTTAGCGTTGGCAGCGGGCGAGCAGTACTTC; CDR3 protein: CASSLALAAGEQYF
V gene: TRBV6-6; J gene: TRBJ2-1; D gene: NA; clone size: NA; CDR3 DNA: TGTGCCAGCAGTTACCTGAGGACGGGGGAGTATGGTGAGCAGTTCTTC; CDR3 protein: CASSYLRTGEYGEQFF
V gene: TRBV28; J gene: TRBJ2-7; D gene: TRBD2; clone size: NA; CDR3 DNA: TGTGCCAGCAGTTCCTACTCTAGCGGAGCGAGCTCCTACGAGCAGTACTTC; CDR3 protein: CASSSYSSGASSYEQYF
V gene: TRBV10-3; J gene: TRBJ2-5; D gene: NA; clone size: NA; CDR3 DNA: TGTGCCATCAGTTTTAGGAGCTTAGAGACCCAGTACTTC; CDR3 protein: CAISFRSLETQYF
V gene: TRBV7-3; J gene: TRBJ2-2; D gene: NA; clone size: once; CDR3 DNA: TGTGCCAGCAGCCCTAACACCGGGGAGCTGTTTTTT; CDR3 protein: CASSPNTGELFF
V gene: TRBV7-2; J gene: TRBJ2-5; D gene: NA; clone size: NA; CDR3 DNA: TGTGCCAGCAGCTCCGTGAGGGAAGAGACCCAGTACTTC; CDR3 protein: CASSSVREETQYF
V gene: TRBV7-9; J gene: TRBJ2-5; D gene: NA; clone size: once; CDR3 DNA: TGTGCCAGCAGCCCTCCCAGGGGACGGGAGACCCAGTACTTC; CDR3 protein: CASSPPRGRETQYF
V gene: TRBV12-3/TRBV12-4; J gene: TRBJ1-1; D gene: NA; clone size: NA; CDR3 DNA: TGTGCCAGCAGAACTACGGGGAGCACTGAAGCTTTCTTT; CDR3 protein: CASRTTGSTEAFF
V gene: TRBV19; J gene: TRBJ2-1; D gene: NA; clone size: NA; CDR3 DNA: TGTGCCAGCCAGACAGGACGGGGAAATGAGCAGTTCTTC; CDR3 protein: CASQTGRGNEQFF
V gene: TRBV7-3; J gene: TRBJ1-6; D gene: NA; clone size: NA; CDR3 DNA: TGTGCCAGCAGCTTAGACCCCGGCGGATCACCCCTCCACTTT; CDR3 protein: CASSLDPGGSPLHF
V gene: TRBV10-3; J gene: TRBJ1-5; D gene: NA; clone size: NA; CDR3 DNA: TGTGCCATCAGTGAGGGGCAAAATCAGCCCCAGCATTTT; CDR3 protein: CAISEGQNQPQHF
V gene: TRBV28; J gene: TRBJ2-1; D gene: TRBD2; clone size: once; CDR3 DNA: TGTGCCAGCAGTTTATCCCTACTGACTAGCGGGAGGGGTGAGCAGTTCTTC; CDR3 protein: CASSLSLLTSGRGEQFF
V gene: TRBV27; J gene: TRBJ2-3; D gene: NA; clone size: few; CDR3 DNA: TGTGCCAGCAGTTTATCGGGGGGAGTAGCAGATACGCAGTATTTT; CDR3 protein: CASSLSGGVADTQYF
V gene: TRBV19; J gene: TRBJ2-7; D gene: NA; clone size: NA; CDR3 DNA: TGTGCCAGTAGTATCCGACAGGCCCCTTCCTACGAGCAGTACTTC; CDR3 protein: CASSIRQAPSYEQYF
V gene: TRBV2; J gene: TRBJ1-3; D gene: TRBD1; clone size: NA; CDR3 DNA: TGTGCCAGCAGACCGGGACAGGGGTTATACACCATATATTTT; CDR3 protein: CASRPGQGLYTIYF
V gene: TRBV24-1; J gene: TRBJ2-7; D gene: TRBD1; clone size: NA; CDR3 DNA: TGTGCCACCAGTGGGGGACAGGGAGTGCCCTACGAGCAGTACTTC; CDR3 protein: CATSGGQGVPYEQYF
V gene: TRBV6-5; J gene: TRBJ1-2; D gene: NA; clone size: NA; CDR3 DNA: TGTGCCAGCAGTCCCCCCGGGGGGCGGATAGGCGGCTACACCTTC; CDR3 protein: CASSPPGGRIGGYTF
V gene: TRBV5-6; J gene: TRBJ1-2; D gene: NA; clone size: NA; CDR3 DNA: TGTGCCAGCAGCTACCCAGGGATGGACTATGGCTACACCTTC; CDR3 protein: CASSYPGMDYGYTF